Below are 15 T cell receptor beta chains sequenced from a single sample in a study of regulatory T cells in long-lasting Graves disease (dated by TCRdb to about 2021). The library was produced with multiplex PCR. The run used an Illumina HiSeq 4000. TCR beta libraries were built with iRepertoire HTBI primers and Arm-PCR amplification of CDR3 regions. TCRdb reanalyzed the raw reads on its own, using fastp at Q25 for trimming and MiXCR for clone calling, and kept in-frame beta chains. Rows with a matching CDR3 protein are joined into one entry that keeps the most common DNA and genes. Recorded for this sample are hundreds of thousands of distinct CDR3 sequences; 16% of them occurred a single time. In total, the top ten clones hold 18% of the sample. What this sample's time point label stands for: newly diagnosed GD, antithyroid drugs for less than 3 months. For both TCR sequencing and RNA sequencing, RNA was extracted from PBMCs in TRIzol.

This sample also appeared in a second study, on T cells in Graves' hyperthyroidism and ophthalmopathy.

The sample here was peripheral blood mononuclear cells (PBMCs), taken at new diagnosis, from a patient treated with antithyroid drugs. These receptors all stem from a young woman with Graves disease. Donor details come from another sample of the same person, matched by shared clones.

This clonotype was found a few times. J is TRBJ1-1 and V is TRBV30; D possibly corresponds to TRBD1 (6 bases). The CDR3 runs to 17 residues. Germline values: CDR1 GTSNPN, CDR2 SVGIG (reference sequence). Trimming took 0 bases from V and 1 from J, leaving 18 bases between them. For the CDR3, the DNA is TGTGCCTGGAGTGTACTTTCGATGGGGGGGGCGAACACTGAAGCTTTCTTT. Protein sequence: CAWSVLSMGGANTEAFF.

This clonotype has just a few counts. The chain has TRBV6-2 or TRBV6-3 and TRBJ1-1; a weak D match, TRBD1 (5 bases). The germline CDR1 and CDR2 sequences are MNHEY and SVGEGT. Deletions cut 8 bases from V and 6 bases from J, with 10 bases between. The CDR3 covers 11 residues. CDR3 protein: CASARGAEAFF. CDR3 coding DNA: TGTGCCAGCGCCCGGGGGGCTGAAGCTTTCTTT.

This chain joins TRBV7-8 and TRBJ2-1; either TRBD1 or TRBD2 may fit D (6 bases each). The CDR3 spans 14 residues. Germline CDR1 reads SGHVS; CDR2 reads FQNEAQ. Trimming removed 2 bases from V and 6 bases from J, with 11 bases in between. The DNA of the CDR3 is TGTGCCAGCAGCTTATCGGGGGCCGGCAATGAGCAGTTCTTC. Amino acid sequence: CASSLSGAGNEQFF.

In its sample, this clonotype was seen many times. CDR3 in DNA: TGTGCCAGCAGCGCAGGATTGGATGGCTACACCTTC. Its protein is CASSAGLDGYTF. The chain joins TRBV11-1 to TRBJ1-2; D gene uncertain. Looked up from germline, CDR1 is SGHAT and CDR2 is FQDESV (reference sequence). The germline V and J ends were trimmed by 5 bases and 6 bases, with 10 bases remaining between them. The CDR3 contains 12 residues.

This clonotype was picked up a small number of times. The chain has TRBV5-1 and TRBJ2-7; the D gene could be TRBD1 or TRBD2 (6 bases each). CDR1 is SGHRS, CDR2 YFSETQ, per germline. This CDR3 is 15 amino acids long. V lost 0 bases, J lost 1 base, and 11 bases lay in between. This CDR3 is CASSLVGGTSYEQYF. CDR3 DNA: TGCGCCAGCAGCTTGGTGGGCGGGACATCCTACGAGCAGTACTTC.

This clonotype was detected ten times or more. The CDR3 bases are TGTGCCAGCAGACGACAGGGTATGGAAAACGAGCAGTACTTC. Amino acids: CASRRQGMENEQYF. The chain combines TRBV12-3 or TRBV12-4 with TRBJ2-7, with 7 bases matching TRBD1. V gave up 6 bases and J gave up 5 bases; unmatched junction bases: 10. This CDR3 has 14 amino acids.

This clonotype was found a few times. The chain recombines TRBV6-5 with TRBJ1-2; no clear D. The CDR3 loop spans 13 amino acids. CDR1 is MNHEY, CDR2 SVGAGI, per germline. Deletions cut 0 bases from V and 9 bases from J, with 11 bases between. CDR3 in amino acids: CASSYSPTTSYTF. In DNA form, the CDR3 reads TGTGCCAGCAGTTACTCGCCGACTACAAGCTACACCTTC.

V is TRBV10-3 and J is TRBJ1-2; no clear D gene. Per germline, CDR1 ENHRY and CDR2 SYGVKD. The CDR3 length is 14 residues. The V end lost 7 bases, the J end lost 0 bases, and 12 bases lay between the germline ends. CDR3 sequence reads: CAITDGGSNYGYTF. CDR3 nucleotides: TGTGCCATCACTGATGGCGGATCTAACTATGGCTACACCTTC.

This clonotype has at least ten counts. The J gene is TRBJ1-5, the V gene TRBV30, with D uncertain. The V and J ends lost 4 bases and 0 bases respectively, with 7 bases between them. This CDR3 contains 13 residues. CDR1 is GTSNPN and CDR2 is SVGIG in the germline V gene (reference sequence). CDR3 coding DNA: TGTGCCTGGAATGTGGGTAGCAATCAGCCCCAGCATTTT. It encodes CAWNVGSNQPQHF.

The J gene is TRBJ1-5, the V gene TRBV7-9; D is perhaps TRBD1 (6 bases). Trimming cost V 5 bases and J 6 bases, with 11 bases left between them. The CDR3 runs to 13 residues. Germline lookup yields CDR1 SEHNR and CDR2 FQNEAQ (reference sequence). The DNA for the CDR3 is TGTGCCAGCAGCACTACAGGGTTTCAGCCCCAGCATTTT. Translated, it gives CASSTTGFQPQHF.

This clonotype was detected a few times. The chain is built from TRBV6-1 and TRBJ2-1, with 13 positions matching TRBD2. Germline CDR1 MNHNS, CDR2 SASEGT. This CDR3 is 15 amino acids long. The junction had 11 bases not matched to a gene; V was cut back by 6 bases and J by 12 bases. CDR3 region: CASRLGGTSGNWQFF. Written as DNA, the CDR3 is TGTGCCAGCAGATTAGGGGGGACTAGCGGGAATTGGCAGTTCTTC.

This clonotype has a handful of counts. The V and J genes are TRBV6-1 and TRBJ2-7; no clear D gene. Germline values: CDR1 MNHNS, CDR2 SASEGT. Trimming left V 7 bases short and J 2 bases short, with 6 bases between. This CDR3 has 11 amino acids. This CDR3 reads CASKWAYEQYF. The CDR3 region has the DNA TGTGCCAGCAAATGGGCCTACGAGCAGTACTTC.

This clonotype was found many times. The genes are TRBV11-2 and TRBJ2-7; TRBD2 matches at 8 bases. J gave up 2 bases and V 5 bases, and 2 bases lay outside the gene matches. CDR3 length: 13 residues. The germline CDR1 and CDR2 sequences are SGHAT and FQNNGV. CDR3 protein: CASSVGLAYEQYF. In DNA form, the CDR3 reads TGTGCCAGCAGCGTGGGACTAGCCTACGAGCAGTACTTC.

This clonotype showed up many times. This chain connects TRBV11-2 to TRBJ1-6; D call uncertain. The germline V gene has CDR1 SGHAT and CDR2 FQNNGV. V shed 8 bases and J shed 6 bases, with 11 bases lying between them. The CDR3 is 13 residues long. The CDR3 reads CASRGQSNSPLHF. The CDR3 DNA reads TGTGCCAGCCGCGGGCAGTCTAATTCACCCCTCCACTTT.

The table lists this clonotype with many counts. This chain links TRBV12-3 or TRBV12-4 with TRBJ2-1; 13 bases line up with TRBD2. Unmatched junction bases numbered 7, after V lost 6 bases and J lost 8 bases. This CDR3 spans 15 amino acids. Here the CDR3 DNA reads TGTGCCAGCAGCCACGGGACTAGCGGGGATCATGAGCAGTTCTTC. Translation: CASSHGTSGDHEQFF.